The TCR beta chain under discussion was sequenced for a study of blood T cell repertoires in COVID-19. Sequenced by immunoSEQ multiplex PCR; TCRdb stores in-frame clones only, minus some. The sample has 200,000 to 250,000 clones, approximately 87% seen once; the top ten hold 2% to 3%. Germline values: CDR1 SGHVS, CDR2 FQNEAQ. The ends lost 5 bases at V and 6 bases at J; junction bases unmatched: 6. The CDR3 sequence is 15 residues long. The chain employs TRBV7-8 and TRBJ2-7; TRBD2 agrees at 14 bases. Input material: peripheral blood. This clonotype was obtained from a woman aged 70 to 79 with active or convalescent COVID-19. The CDR3 nucleotides read TGTGCCAGCAGCGGGGGGACTAGCGGGAGCTTCGAGCAGTACTTC. It codes for CASSGGTSGSFEQYF.